Listed here are 27 T cell receptor beta chains from one sample, sequenced in a study of shared clonotypes between healthy human individuals. Libraries were prepared by immunoSEQ multiplex PCR; TCRdb keeps only in-frame clonotypes and omits some of them. The sample holds roughly 500,000 clones, around 96% seen once. Sample: naive CD4+ T cells sorted from blood. The subset here: CD45RA+ positively selected. The receptor set was obtained from a woman aged 25 to 39 in good health.

This clone was recorded once. V usage is TRBV11-2 and J usage is TRBJ2-5; D is undetermined. Per the germline V gene, CDR1 is SGHAT and CDR2 is FQNNGV. The CDR3 is 13 amino acids. V lost 2 bases and J 5 bases, leaving 9 bases between the germline ends. Here the CDR3 reads CASSLILTETQYF. The DNA for the CDR3 is TGTGCCAGCAGCTTAATTTTGACGGAGACCCAGTACTTC.

The chain links TRBV25-1 to TRBJ2-5; no clear D gene. Germline CDR1 and CDR2: MGHDK and SYGVNS. The V end lost 9 bases, the J end lost 1 base, and 15 bases lay between the germline ends. This CDR3 region has 14 residues. In nucleotides, the CDR3 is TGTGCCAGTCTACACCCCGGGCCCCAAGAGACCCAGTACTTC. Amino acids: CASLHPGPQETQYF. The whole variable domain, filled in from reference TRBV25-1 and TRBJ2-5, reads EADIYQTPRYLVIGTGKKITLECSQTMGHDKMYWYQQDPGMELHLIHYSYGVNSTEKGDLSSESTVSRIRTEHFPLTLESARPSHTSQYLCASLHPGPQETQYFGPGTRLLVL.

The chain links TRBV28 to TRBJ1-4; 8 positions match TRBD1. The CDR3 runs 13 residues. CDR1 MDHEN and CDR2 SYDVKM come from the germline V gene. J gave up 13 bases and V 4 bases, and 8 bases lay outside the gene matches. The CDR3 is CASSSPDRALLFF. DNA for the CDR3: TGTGCCAGCAGTTCCCCGGACAGGGCTCTACTGTTTTTT.

CDR3 nucleotide sequence: TGTGCCAGCAGTGCCGGGACAGGGGCTGGGGCCAACGTCCTGACTTTC. Its protein is CASSAGTGAGANVLTF. The rearrangement uses TRBV9 and TRBJ2-6, with TRBD1 matching 10 bases. The junction had 4 bases not matched to a gene; V was cut back by 5 bases and J by 2 bases. Germline CDR1 is SGDLS and CDR2 is YYNGEE. This CDR3 region has 16 residues.

The chain links TRBV6-7 to TRBJ2-6; 7 nucleotides agree with TRBD2. TRBV6-7 is filed as an ORF, its function uncertain. Unmatched junction bases numbered 12, after V lost 5 bases and J lost 2 bases. This CDR3 spans 18 amino acids. In DNA, the CDR3 is TGTGCCAGCAGTGAGGTCTGGCGGGAGTACCCTGGGGCCAACGTCCTGACTTTC. It specifies CASSEVWREYPGANVLTF.

V and J are TRBV7-2 and TRBJ2-3; 10 nucleotides agree with TRBD2. Germline lookup yields CDR1 SGHTA and CDR2 FQGNSA. The CDR3 sequence is 19 residues long. Losses at the gene ends were 3 bases for V and 0 bases for J; bases not matched to a gene: 12. The CDR3 bases are TGTGCCAGCAGCTTGGGGCTAGCGGGAGACTCCTTTAGCACAGATACGCAGTATTTT. This translates into CASSLGLAGDSFSTDTQYF.

The rearrangement uses TRBV5-4 and TRBJ2-1; 10 positions match TRBD1. J gave up 8 bases and V 2 bases, and 4 bases lay outside the gene matches. The V gene's germline CDR1 is SGHNT and CDR2 YYREEE (reference sequence). The CDR3 totals 14 residues. This CDR3 reads CASSFKDRGYEQFF. DNA of the CDR3: TGTGCCAGCAGCTTCAAGGACAGGGGGTATGAGCAGTTCTTC. Looking up the rest from reference TRBV5-4 and TRBJ2-1 gives the full variable domain: ETGVTQSPTHLIKTRGQQVTLRCSSQSGHNTVSWYQQALGQGPQFIFQYYREEENGRGNFPPRFSGLQFPNYSSELNVNALELDDSALYLCASSFKDRGYEQFFGPGTRLTVL.

The V gene is TRBV7-9, the J gene TRBJ2-7; a weak D match, TRBD1 (5 bases). V lost 2 bases, J lost 6 bases, and 8 bases lay in between. Germline V gives CDR1 SEHNR, CDR2 FQNEAQ (reference sequence). The CDR3 runs 12 residues. In DNA form, the CDR3 reads TGTGCCAGCAGCTTACAGGGCAGCGAGCAGTACTTC. This codes for CASSLQGSEQYF.

V is TRBV14 and J is TRBJ2-7; 12 nucleotides match TRBD2. Looked up from germline, CDR1 is SGHDN and CDR2 is FVKESK. Trimming cost V 2 bases and J 2 bases; bases outside gene matches: 4. CDR3 length: 16 residues. CDR3 coding DNA: TGTGCCAGCAGCCAACGGGGGACTAGCGGGCCCTACGAGCAGTACTTC. This gives the protein CASSQRGTSGPYEQYF.

The V call is TRBV6-5, the J call TRBJ2-7; 9 nucleotides align to TRBD1. The junction had 6 bases not matched to a gene; V was cut back by 5 bases and J by 4 bases. Germline CDR1 is MNHEY and CDR2 is SVGAGI. The CDR3 totals 14 residues. CDR3 in amino acids: CASSPDRGPYEQYF. CDR3 DNA: TGTGCCAGCAGTCCGGACAGGGGACCATACGAGCAGTACTTC.

The gene calls are TRBV19 and TRBJ2-1, with 9 bases lining up with TRBD2. Germline assignment: CDR1 LNHDA and CDR2 SQIVND (reference sequence). V dropped 9 bases and J dropped 4; count of bases not matched to a gene: 13. This CDR3 has 16 amino acids. The CDR3 sequence is CASSSGNDYLYNEQFF. The CDR3 bases are TGTGCCAGCTCTAGCGGGAATGATTATCTATACAATGAGCAGTTCTTC.

The gene calls are TRBV30 and TRBJ2-3, with 16 bases identical to TRBD2. Trimming took 1 base from V and 6 from J; bases not matched to a gene: 4. Germline values: CDR1 GTSNPN, CDR2 SVGIG (reference sequence). The CDR3 totals 16 residues. The CDR3 DNA reads TGTGCCTGGAGTGCGGGACTAGCGGGAGGGCCGGATACGCAGTATTTT. Translating it yields CAWSAGLAGGPDTQYF.

The chain combines TRBV28 with TRBJ2-5; 10 bases agree with TRBD1. CDR3 length: 15 amino acids. Germline values: CDR1 MDHEN, CDR2 SYDVKM. The ends lost 4 bases at V and 4 bases at J; junction bases unmatched: 6. Written as DNA, the CDR3 is TGTGCCAGCAGTTACACCGGACAGGGGGTAGAGACCCAGTACTTC. Amino acids: CASSYTGQGVETQYF. Supplemented by reference TRBV28 and TRBJ2-5, the full variable domain reads DVKVTQSSRYLVKRTGEKVFLECVQDMDHENMFWYRQDPGLGLRLIYFSYDVKMKEKGDIPEGYSVSREKKERFSLILESASTNQTSMYLCASSYTGQGVETQYFGPGTRLLVL.

The chain links TRBV11-2 to TRBJ1-6, with 8 positions matching TRBD1. The CDR3 is made up of 14 amino acids. Trimming took 5 bases from V and 10 from J; bases not matched to a gene: 7. Per the germline V gene, CDR1 is SGHAT and CDR2 is FQNNGV. The CDR3 is CASSTNRGYSPLHF. The CDR3 DNA follows: TGTGCCAGCAGCACCAACAGGGGGTACTCACCCCTCCACTTT.

The V and J genes are TRBV28 and TRBJ1-2; TRBD1 agrees at 10 bases. Losses at the gene ends were 4 bases for V and 4 bases for J; bases not matched to a gene: 6. Germline CDR1 is MDHEN and CDR2 is SYDVKM. This CDR3 has 15 residues. The DNA for the CDR3 is TGTGCCAGCAGTTCCGACGGGACAGGGGTCTATGGCTACACCTTC. Translated: CASSSDGTGVYGYTF.

The chain has TRBV10-3 and TRBJ2-3, with TRBD2 matching 10 bases. The CDR3 runs 16 residues. The junction had 9 bases not matched to a gene; V was cut back by 4 bases and J by 5 bases. CDR1 and CDR2 from the germline V gene are ENHRY and SYGVKD. This CDR3 reads CAISGIIIAGGDTQYF. In DNA, the CDR3 is TGTGCCATCAGTGGGATAATAATAGCGGGAGGAGATACGCAGTATTTT.

The chain has TRBV28 and TRBJ1-5, with TRBD1 matching 9 bases. The CDR3 consists of 15 residues. With 4 bases clipped from V and 7 bases from J, the junction kept 8 bases outside the gene matches. The V gene's germline CDR1 is MDHEN and CDR2 SYDVKM. The CDR3 loop is CASSSAGTGTQPQHF. CDR3 coding DNA: TGTGCCAGCAGTTCTGCCGGGACAGGGACCCAGCCCCAGCATTTT. Combining the CDR3 with reference TRBV28 and TRBJ1-5 gives the whole variable domain DVKVTQSSRYLVKRTGEKVFLECVQDMDHENMFWYRQDPGLGLRLIYFSYDVKMKEKGDIPEGYSVSREKKERFSLILESASTNQTSMYLCASSSAGTGTQPQHFGDGTRLSIL.

CDR3 residues: CASSLGQADHEQFF. The CDR3 coding sequence is TGCGCCAGCAGCTTGGGACAGGCAGACCATGAGCAGTTCTTC. The J gene is TRBJ2-1, the V gene TRBV5-1, with a weak D call TRBD1 (6 bases). With 0 bases removed from V and 8 bases from J, the gap between germline ends came to 12 bases. The CDR3 runs 14 residues. Germline lookup yields CDR1 SGHRS and CDR2 YFSETQ.

The rearrangement links TRBV5-4 to TRBJ1-2; the match to TRBD1 covers 7 bases. Looked up from germline, CDR1 is SGHNT and CDR2 is YYREEE (reference sequence). The CDR3 is 13 amino acids. Trimming removed 4 bases from V and 4 bases from J; junction bases left unmatched: 4. The chain's CDR3 is CASSADRVYGYTF. In nucleotides, the CDR3 is TGTGCCAGCAGCGCCGACAGGGTCTATGGCTACACCTTC.

The chain is built from TRBV4-1 and TRBJ1-5; 8 bases fit TRBD1. CDR1 is MGHRA and CDR2 is YSYEKL in the germline V gene. CDR3 length equals 17 residues. V was clipped by 0 bases and J by 6 bases; unmatched bases: 10. CDR3 sequence: CASSQDSGQGVSQPQHF. Written as DNA, the CDR3 is TGCGCCAGCAGCCAAGATTCAGGACAGGGCGTCTCTCAGCCCCAGCATTTT.

The chain employs TRBV5-1 and TRBJ2-5, with 13 bases aligning to TRBD2. With 4 bases clipped from V and 4 bases from J, the junction kept 7 bases outside the gene matches. The CDR3 has 16 amino acids. The germline V gene encodes CDR1 SGHRS and CDR2 YFSETQ. The chain's CDR3 is CASSPRGLAGVETQYF. Written as DNA, the CDR3 is TGCGCCAGCAGCCCCCGAGGACTAGCGGGAGTAGAGACCCAGTACTTC.

This clone came up a few times. The V gene is TRBV21-1, the J gene TRBJ2-1; TRBD2, the D gene given by the table, was not confirmed from the DNA. TRBV21-1 is a recognized pseudogene. The CDR3 length is 16 residues. The CDR3 DNA follows: TGTGCCAGCAGCGTCCACGGACGGGAGGGCCTCAATGAGCAGTTCTTC. This gives the protein CASSVHGREGLNEQFF.

The chain links TRBV6-7 to TRBJ1-2; no reliable D call. TRBV6-7 is annotated as an ORF whose role is uncertain. The CDR3 has 16 amino acids. Trimming pared 10 bases from V and 3 bases from J, leaving 24 bases between. The CDR3 here is CATKKTRLDTDYGYTF. In DNA, the CDR3 is TGTGCCACTAAAAAGACCCGTCTAGACACGGACTATGGCTACACCTTC.

The genes are TRBV4-2 and TRBJ2-5, with 9 bases lining up with TRBD1. Judging by the DNA end, TRBJ2-7 fits better; the J call may be wrong. The CDR3 is 14 residues long. CDR1 and CDR2 from the germline V gene are LGHNA and YNFKEQ. In nucleotides, the CDR3 is TGTGCCAGCAGCCAGCAGGGACAGGGCTACGAGCAGTACTTC. Translating gives CASSQQGQGYEQYF.

The chain recombines TRBV27 with TRBJ2-7; no definite D call. CDR1 MNHEY and CDR2 SMNVEV come from the germline V gene (reference sequence). This CDR3 contains 14 residues. Between the trimmed V and J ends, which lost 4 bases and 2 bases, there was a span of 12 bases. The CDR3 protein is CASSSWPTAYEQYF. CDR3 DNA: TGTGCCAGCAGTTCGTGGCCGACGGCCTACGAGCAGTACTTC.

CDR3 DNA: TGTGCCAGCAGTTTGGGGGGGATGGAGACCCAGTACTTC. Its protein is CASSLGGMETQYF. J is TRBJ2-5 and V is TRBV28, with 7 bases aligning to TRBD2. The germline CDR1 and CDR2 sequences are MDHEN and SYDVKM. J gave up 5 bases and V 3 bases, and 3 bases lay outside the gene matches. The CDR3 is 13 residues long. Drawing the rest from reference TRBV28 and TRBJ2-5, the complete variable domain is DVKVTQSSRYLVKRTGEKVFLECVQDMDHENMFWYRQDPGLGLRLIYFSYDVKMKEKGDIPEGYSVSREKKERFSLILESASTNQTSMYLCASSLGGMETQYFGPGTRLLVL.

The chain is built from TRBV28 and TRBJ2-7; TRBD1 aligns across 7 bases. The CDR3 length is 15 residues. The germline V gene has CDR1 MDHEN and CDR2 SYDVKM. V dropped 8 bases and J dropped 3; count of bases not matched to a gene: 13. The CDR3 sequence: CASLPSRGLIYEQYF. For the CDR3, the DNA is TGTGCCAGCCTCCCGAGCAGGGGGTTGATCTACGAGCAGTACTTC.